The 8 T cell receptor beta chains below come from one sample, sequenced in a study of beta chain features in type 1 diabetes. All of the isolated RNA was reverse transcribed, so expressed TCRB transcripts were sequenced. Using immunoSEQ multiplex PCR, the repertoire was profiled, and TCRdb retains in-frame clones only, with some absent. Of some 270,000 clones in the sample, 8% were seen once. Material for sequencing was central memory CD4+ T cells from blood. The receptors stem from a woman under 30 in good health.

This rearrangement joins TRBV7-9 to TRBJ2-6, with 9 nucleotides matching TRBD1. This CDR3 has 18 residues. Germline loops: CDR1 SEHNR, CDR2 FQNEAQ (reference sequence). The V segment lost 4 bases and the J segment 0 bases; nucleotides outside the gene matches: 7. The CDR3 loop is CASSYRQGGPSGANVLTF. As DNA, the CDR3 is TGTGCCAGCAGCTATAGACAGGGGGGTCCCTCTGGGGCCAACGTCCTGACTTTC. The full variable domain, in which reference TRBV7-9 and TRBJ2-6 provide the parts outside the CDR3, is DTGVSQNPRHKITKRGQNVTFRCDPISEHNRLYWYRQTLGQGPEFLTYFQNEAQLEKSRLLSDRFSAERPKGSFSTLEIQRTEQGDSAMYLCASSYRQGGPSGANVLTFGAGSRLTVL.

This clone has just a few counts. The chain has TRBV4-1 and TRBJ2-1; TRBD2 might be the D (7 bases). Germline CDR1 MGHRA, CDR2 YSYEKL. The CDR3 length is 16 residues. Deletions cut 2 bases from V and 6 bases from J, with 17 bases between. CDR3 loop: CASSQPLQGRGNEQFF. In DNA form, the CDR3 reads TGCGCCAGCAGCCAACCCCTGCAGGGGAGGGGCAATGAGCAGTTCTTC.

This clone showed up just a few times. V gene TRBV21-1 combines with J gene TRBJ1-2; TRBD1, as called in the table, went unchecked against the DNA. TRBV21-1 is recorded as a pseudogene. The CDR3 is made up of 16 amino acids. In DNA, the CDR3 is TGTGCCAGCAGCAAAGGAGGGCAGGGGGGCAACTATGGCTACACCTTC. It encodes CASSKGGQGGNYGYTF.

This clone occurred a few times. The same CDR3 can be traced to other DNA sequences in this sample. CDR3 residues: CASSTRGDTEAFF. For the CDR3, the DNA is TGTGCCAGCAGTACAAGGGGGGACACTGAAGCTTTCTTT. V usage is TRBV7-9 and J usage is TRBJ1-1; the D gene is possibly TRBD1 (6 bases). CDR3 size: 13 residues. The germline V gene has CDR1 SEHNR and CDR2 FQNEAQ (reference sequence). The V end was cut by 6 bases, the J end by 3 bases, with 11 bases between.

The V and J genes are TRBV5-1 and TRBJ2-7, with 16 bases lining up with TRBD2. Trimming at V came to 7 bases and at J to 9 bases, leaving 4 bases not matched to a gene. CDR3 size: 13 residues. Germline loops: CDR1 SGHRS, CDR2 YFSETQ. CDR3 amino acids: CASAGLAGGAQYF. The DNA of the CDR3 is TGCGCCAGCGCGGGACTAGCGGGGGGGGCGCAGTACTTC.

CDR3 sequence: CASSQAQAAGNTIYF. CDR3 coding DNA: TGCGCCAGCAGCCAAGCACAAGCGGCTGGAAACACCATATATTTT. The rearrangement links TRBV4-3 to TRBJ1-3, with D hard to call. The CDR3 runs to 15 residues. The ends were cut back, 1 base at V and 2 bases at J, with 9 bases in the middle. CDR1 LGHNA and CDR2 YSLEER come from the germline V gene.

This sequence joins TRBV9 and TRBJ1-1; D uncertain. Germline assignment: CDR1 SGDLS and CDR2 YYNGEE. V was trimmed by 5 bases and J by 5 bases, leaving 19 bases between them. The CDR3 is 15 residues long. The CDR3 nucleotides read TGTGCCAGCAGTCCCCCCGGCCGGGTTGGGACTGAAGCTTTCTTT. Protein sequence: CASSPPGRVGTEAFF.

This clone occurred many times. The V call is TRBV7-9, the J call TRBJ1-1, with D perhaps matching TRBD1 (5 bases). Trimming removed 4 bases from V and 5 bases from J, with 14 bases in between. Germline loops: CDR1 SEHNR, CDR2 FQNEAQ (reference sequence). CDR3 length: 14 amino acids. CDR3 bases: TGTGCCAGCAGCTCCCACGGGGGAGAGACTGAAGCTTTCTTT. Amino acids: CASSSHGGETEAFF.